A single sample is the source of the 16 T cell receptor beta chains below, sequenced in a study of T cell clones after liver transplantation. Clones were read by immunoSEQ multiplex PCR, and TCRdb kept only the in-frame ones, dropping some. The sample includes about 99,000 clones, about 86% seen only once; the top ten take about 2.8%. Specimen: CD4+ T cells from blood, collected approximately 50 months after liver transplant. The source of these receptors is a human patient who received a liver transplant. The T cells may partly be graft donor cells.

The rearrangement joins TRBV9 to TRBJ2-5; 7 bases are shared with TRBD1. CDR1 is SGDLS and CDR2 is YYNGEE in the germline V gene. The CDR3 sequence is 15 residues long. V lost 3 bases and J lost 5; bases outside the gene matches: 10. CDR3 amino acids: CASSETGYGRETQYF. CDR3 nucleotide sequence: TGTGCCAGCAGCGAGACAGGGTACGGTCGGGAGACCCAGTACTTC.

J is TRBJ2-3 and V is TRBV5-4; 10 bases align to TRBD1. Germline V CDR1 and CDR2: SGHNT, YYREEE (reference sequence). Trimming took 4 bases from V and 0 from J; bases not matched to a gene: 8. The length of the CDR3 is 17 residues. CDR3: CASSLMDRGASTDTQYF. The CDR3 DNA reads TGTGCCAGCAGCCTGATGGACAGGGGGGCTAGCACAGATACGCAGTATTTT.

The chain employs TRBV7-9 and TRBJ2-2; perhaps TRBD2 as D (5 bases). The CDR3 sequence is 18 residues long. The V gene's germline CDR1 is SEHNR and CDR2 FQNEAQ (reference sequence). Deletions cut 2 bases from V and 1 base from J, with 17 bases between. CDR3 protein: CASSLPGNKVRNTGELFF. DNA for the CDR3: TGTGCCAGCAGCTTACCGGGAAACAAAGTGAGGAACACCGGGGAGCTGTTTTTT.

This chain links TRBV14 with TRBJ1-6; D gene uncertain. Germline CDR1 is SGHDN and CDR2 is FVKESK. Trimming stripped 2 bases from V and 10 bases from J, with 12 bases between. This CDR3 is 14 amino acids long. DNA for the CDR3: TGTGCCAGCAGCCAAAGATCCAAAATATCACCCCTCCACTTT. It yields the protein CASSQRSKISPLHF.

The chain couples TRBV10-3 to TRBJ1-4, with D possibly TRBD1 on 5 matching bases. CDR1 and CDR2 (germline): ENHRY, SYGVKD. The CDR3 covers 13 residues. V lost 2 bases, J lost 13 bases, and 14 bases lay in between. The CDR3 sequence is CAISETGTLGLFF. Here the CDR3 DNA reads TGTGCCATCAGTGAGACCGGGACCTTGGGACTGTTTTTT.

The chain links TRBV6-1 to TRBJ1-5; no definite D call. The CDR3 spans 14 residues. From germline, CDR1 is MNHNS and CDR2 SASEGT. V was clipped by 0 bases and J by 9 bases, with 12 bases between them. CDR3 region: CASSEAGSRRPQHF. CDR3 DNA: TGTGCCAGCAGTGAAGCCGGGAGCCGTAGGCCCCAGCATTTT.

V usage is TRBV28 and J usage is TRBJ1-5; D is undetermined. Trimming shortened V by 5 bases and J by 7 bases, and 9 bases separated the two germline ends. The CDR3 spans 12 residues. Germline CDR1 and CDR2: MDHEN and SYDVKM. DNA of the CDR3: TGTGCCAGCAGTATATCGCTACAGCCCCAGCATTTT. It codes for CASSISLQPQHF.

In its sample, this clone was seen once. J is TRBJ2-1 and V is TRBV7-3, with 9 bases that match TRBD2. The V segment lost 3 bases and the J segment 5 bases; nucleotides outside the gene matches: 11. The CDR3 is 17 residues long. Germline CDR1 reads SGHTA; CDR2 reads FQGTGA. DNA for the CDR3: TGTGCCAGCAGCTTGATGGGGGGCGCTAGCGGGGACAATGAGCAGTTCTTC. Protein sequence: CASSLMGGASGDNEQFF.

This chain's CDR3 is CASSLQGQGAGGYTF. The CDR3 DNA reads as TGCGCCAGCAGCTTGCAAGGACAGGGGGCTGGTGGCTACACCTTC. The V call is TRBV5-1, the J call TRBJ1-2; 11 bases line up with TRBD1. This CDR3 region has 15 residues. After removal of 1 base from V and 7 bases from J, the junction contained 6 bases not matched to a gene. Germline V gene lookup returns CDR1 SGHRS and CDR2 YFSETQ.

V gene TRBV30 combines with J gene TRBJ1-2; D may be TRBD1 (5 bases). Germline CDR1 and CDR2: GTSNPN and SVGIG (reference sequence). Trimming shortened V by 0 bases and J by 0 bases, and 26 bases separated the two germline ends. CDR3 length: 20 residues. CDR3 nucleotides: TGTGCCTGGAGTGTCGGGCGGGGTAGGGGCCTACCAAAGACTAACTATGGCTACACCTTC. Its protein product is CAWSVGRGRGLPKTNYGYTF.

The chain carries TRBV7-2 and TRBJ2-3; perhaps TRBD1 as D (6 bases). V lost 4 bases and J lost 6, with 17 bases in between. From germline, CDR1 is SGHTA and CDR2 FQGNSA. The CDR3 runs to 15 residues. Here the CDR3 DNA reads TGTGCCAGCAGCTCTAGATATAGGACAGCCGATACGCAGTATTTT. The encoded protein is CASSSRYRTADTQYF.

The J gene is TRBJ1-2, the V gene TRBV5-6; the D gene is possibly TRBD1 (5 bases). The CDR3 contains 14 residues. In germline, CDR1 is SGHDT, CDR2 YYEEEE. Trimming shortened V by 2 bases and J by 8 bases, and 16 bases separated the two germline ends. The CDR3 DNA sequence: TGTGCCAGCAGCTTCAGGACGGGGGTAGGAGGCTACACCTTC. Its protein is CASSFRTGVGGYTF.

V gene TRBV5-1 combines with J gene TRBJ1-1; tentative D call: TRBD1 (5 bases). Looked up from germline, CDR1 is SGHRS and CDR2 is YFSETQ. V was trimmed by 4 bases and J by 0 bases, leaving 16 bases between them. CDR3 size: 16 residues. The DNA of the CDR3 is TGCGCCAGCAGCCCGAGTATTCGGGGGGTGAACACTGAAGCTTTCTTT. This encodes CASSPSIRGVNTEAFF.

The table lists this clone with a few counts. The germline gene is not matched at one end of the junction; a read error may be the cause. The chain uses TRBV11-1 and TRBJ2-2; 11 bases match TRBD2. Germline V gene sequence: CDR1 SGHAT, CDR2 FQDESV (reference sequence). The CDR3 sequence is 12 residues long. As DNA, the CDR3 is TGCGGGACTAGCGGGAACACCGGGGAGCTGTTTTTT. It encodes CGTSGNTGELFF.

CDR3 residues: CASSSGIRGPYEQYF. Here the CDR3 DNA reads TGTGCCAGCAGTTCCGGAATCAGGGGGCCCTACGAGCAGTACTTC. This sequence joins TRBV27 and TRBJ2-7; TRBD1 agrees at 8 bases. Trimming cost V 4 bases and J 2 bases; bases outside gene matches: 7. CDR1 is MNHEY, CDR2 SMNVEV, per germline (reference sequence). CDR3 length: 15 amino acids.

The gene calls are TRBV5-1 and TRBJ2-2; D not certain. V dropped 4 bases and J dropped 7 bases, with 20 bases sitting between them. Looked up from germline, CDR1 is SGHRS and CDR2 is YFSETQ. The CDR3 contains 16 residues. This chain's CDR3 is CASSMDGQVVSGELFF. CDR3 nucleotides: TGCGCCAGCAGCATGGACGGGCAGGTCGTTAGCGGGGAGCTGTTTTTT.